This T cell receptor beta chain was recorded in a study of Ad26.COV2.S vaccination and SARS-CoV-2 variants. In the study overall: Within the COV1001 Ad26.COV2.S trial arm, the donor was enrolled. Ad26.COV2.S was injected intramuscularly once or twice, 56 days apart. Study observations and caveats: Quantification of TCR breadth and depth may have yielded underestimates of total T cell responses. Similar non-spike TCR breadth was seen in vaccine and placebo recipients.

Germline CDR1 is SGHTA and CDR2 is FQGNSA. The CDR3 runs 15 residues. V lost 5 bases and J lost 0, with 12 bases in between. To note about this clone: Its antigen is unknown.

Libraries were prepared by immunoSEQ multiplex PCR; TCRdb keeps only in-frame clonotypes and omits some of them. The data hold some 480,000 clones, with roughly nine tenths observed a single time. Treatment: about 20 received Ad26.COV2.S at low or high dose, single or two shots; about 5 received placebo; per-sample allocation not given. The samples date from day 63 after the first vaccine or placebo injection. The V and J genes are TRBV7-2 and TRBJ2-3, with D perhaps matching TRBD2 (5 bases). Sample: peripheral blood, taken in a trial of Ad26.COV2.S vaccine versus placebo. The TCR originated in a person between 18 and 65 years old who received the Ad26.COV2.S COVID-19 vaccine or a placebo. The DNA for the CDR3 is TGTGCCAGCAGCGTCCGGGGAACTAGCACAGATACGCAGTATTTT. Protein sequence: CASSVRGTSTDTQYF.